The present TCR beta chain was sequenced within a study of post-analysis software for immune sequencing data. Study at large: Progressive-relapsing, secondary progressive and relapsing-remitting multiple sclerosis were among the disease courses included.

The CDR3 has 17 amino acids. V was pared by 4 bases and J by 2 bases, with 10 bases of the junction left unmatched. Looked up from germline, CDR1 is KGHSH and CDR2 is LQKENI. This clonotype was counted only a few times. What it binds is unknown. Prepared TCR beta cDNA libraries contained unique molecular identifiers. A single record per CDR3 protein comes from TCRdb applying MiXCR to the PCR reads. The table has about 540,000 distinct CDR3 sequences, around 31% seen once. Study-wide results and caveats: With TRBV5-6, TRBV5-1 and TRBV20-1 included, several TRBV segments were more frequent in patients than in controls.

This receptor was obtained from a girl between 2 and 17 years old with multiple sclerosis. The chain uses TRBV18 and TRBJ2-1; 8 bases map to TRBD2. Material: blood. CDR3 region: CASSRRTSRGAYNEQFF. The CDR3 region has the DNA TGTGCCAGCTCACGACGGACTAGCCGGGGGGCCTACAATGAGCAGTTCTTC. Supplemented by reference TRBV18 and TRBJ2-1, the full variable domain reads NAGVMQNPRHLVRRRGQEARLRCSPMKGHSHVYWYRQLPEEGLKFMVYLQKENIIDESGMPKERFSAEFPKEGPSILRIQQVVRGDSAAYFCASSRRTSRGAYNEQFFGPGTRLTVL.